This T cell receptor beta chain emerged from a study of graft-versus-host responses after intestinal transplantation. V gave up 3 bases and J gave up 5 bases, with 3 bases separating them. The CDR3 contains 11 residues. Per germline, CDR1 MNHEY and CDR2 SVGAGI. Method: immunoSEQ multiplex PCR; TCRdb's copy keeps in-frame clones and lacks some. The table includes roughly 100,000 clones, roughly nine tenths detected once. In its sample, this clone was seen once. No antigen is known for it. The gene calls are TRBV6-5 and TRBJ2-3; D is uncertain. The TCR originated in a human donor who received an intestinal transplant. Source: unstimulated CD4+ T cells sorted from spleen or lymph node cells, taken before intestinal transplant. CDR3 sequence reads: CASSYVDTQYF. CDR3 bases: TGTGCCAGCAGTTATGTAGATACGCAGTATTTT.